This T cell receptor (beta chain) was sequenced in a study of blood T cell repertoires in COVID-19. Study-level background: Samples taken during acute and convalescent COVID-19 were collected in the United States, Italy and Spain.

Original methodology: Amplification with reference gene primers provided the estimates of nucleated cell counts. Sequenced by immunoSEQ multiplex PCR; TCRdb stores in-frame clones only, minus some. That table is the source of V, J and clone size, and D and trimming were worked out from the DNA. The sample lists 150,000 to 200,000 clones; approximately 83% were seen once. This clone was detected only a few times. After removal of 2 bases from V and 2 bases from J, the junction contained 7 bases not matched to a gene. There are 19 residues in the CDR3. Germline V gene data show CDR1 as MNHEY and CDR2 as SMNVEV (reference sequence).

This TCR derives from a human donor with acute or convalescent COVID-19. The donor label of this sample is uncertain. Sequencing was performed on peripheral blood. V is TRBV27 and J is TRBJ2-3; 16 nucleotides align to TRBD2. CDR3 in DNA: TGTGCCAGCAGTTTACGGGGGACTAGCGGGAGGGGTAACACAGATACGCAGTATTTT. This codes for CASSLRGTSGRGNTDTQYF.